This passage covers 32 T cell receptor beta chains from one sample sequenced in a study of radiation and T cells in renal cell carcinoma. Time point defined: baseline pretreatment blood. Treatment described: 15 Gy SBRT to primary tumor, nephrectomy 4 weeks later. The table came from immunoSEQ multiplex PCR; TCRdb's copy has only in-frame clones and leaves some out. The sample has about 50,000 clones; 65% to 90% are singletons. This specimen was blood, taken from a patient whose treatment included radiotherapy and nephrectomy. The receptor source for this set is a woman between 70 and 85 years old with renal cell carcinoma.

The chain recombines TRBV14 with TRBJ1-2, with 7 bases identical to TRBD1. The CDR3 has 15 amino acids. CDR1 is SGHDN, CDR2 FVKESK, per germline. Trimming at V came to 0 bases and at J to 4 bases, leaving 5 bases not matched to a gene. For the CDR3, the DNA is TGTGCCAGCAGCCAAGATCAGGGGGACCTCTATGGCTACACCTTC. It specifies CASSQDQGDLYGYTF. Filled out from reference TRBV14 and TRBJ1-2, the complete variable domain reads EAGVTQFPSHSVIEKGQTVTLRCDPISGHDNLYWYRRVMGKEIKFLLHFVKESKQDESGMPNNRFLAERTGGTYSTLKVQPAELEDSGVYFCASSQDQGDLYGYTFGSGTRLTVV.

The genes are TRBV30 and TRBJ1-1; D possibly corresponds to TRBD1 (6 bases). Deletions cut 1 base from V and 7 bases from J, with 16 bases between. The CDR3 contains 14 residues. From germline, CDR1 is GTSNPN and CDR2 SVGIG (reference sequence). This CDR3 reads CAWSGGGEISEAFF. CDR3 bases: TGTGCCTGGAGTGGGGGGGGCGAAATCAGTGAAGCTTTCTTT.

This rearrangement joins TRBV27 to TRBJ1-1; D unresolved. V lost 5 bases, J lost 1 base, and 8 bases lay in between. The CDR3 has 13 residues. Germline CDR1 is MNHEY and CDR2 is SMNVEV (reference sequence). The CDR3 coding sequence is TGTGCCAGCAGTATCTCTGGGAACACTGAAGCTTTCTTT. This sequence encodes CASSISGNTEAFF.

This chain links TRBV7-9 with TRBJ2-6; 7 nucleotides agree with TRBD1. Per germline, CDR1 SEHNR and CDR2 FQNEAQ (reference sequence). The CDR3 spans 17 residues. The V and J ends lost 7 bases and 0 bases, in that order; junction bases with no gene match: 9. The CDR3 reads CASNSQGNYSGANVLTF. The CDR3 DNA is TGTGCCAGCAACTCACAGGGGAACTACTCTGGGGCCAACGTCCTGACTTTC.

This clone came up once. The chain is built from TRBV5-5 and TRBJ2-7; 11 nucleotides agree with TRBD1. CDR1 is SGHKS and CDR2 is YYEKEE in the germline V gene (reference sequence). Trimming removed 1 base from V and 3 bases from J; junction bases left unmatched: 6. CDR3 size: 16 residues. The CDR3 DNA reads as TGTGCCAGCAGCTTGCTAGGACAGGGGGCCGGCTACGAGCAGTACTTC. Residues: CASSLLGQGAGYEQYF.

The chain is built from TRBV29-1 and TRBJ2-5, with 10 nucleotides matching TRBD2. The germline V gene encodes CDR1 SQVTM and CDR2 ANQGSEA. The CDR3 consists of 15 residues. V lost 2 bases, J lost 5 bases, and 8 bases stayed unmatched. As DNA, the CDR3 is TGCAGCGTTGAACCAGCGGGAGGGCGGAGTGAGACCCAGTACTTC. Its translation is CSVEPAGGRSETQYF.

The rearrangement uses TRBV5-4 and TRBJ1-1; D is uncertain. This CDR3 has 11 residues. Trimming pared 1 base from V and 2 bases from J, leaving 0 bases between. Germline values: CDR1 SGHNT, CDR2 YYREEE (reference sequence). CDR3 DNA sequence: TGTGCCAGCAGCTTGAACACTGAAGCTTTCTTT. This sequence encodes CASSLNTEAFF.

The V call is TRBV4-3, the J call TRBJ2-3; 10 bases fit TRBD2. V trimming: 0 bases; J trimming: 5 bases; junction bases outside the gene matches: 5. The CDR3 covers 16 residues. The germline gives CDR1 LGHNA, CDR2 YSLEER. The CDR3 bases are TGCGCCAGCAGCCAAGACCTAGCGGGAGAAATAGATACGCAGTATTTT. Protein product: CASSQDLAGEIDTQYF.

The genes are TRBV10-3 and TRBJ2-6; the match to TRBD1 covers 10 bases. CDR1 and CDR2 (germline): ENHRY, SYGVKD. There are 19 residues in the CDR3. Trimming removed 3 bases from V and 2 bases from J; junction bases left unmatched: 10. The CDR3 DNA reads TGTGCCATCAGTGATCCAGTTCGACAGGGGGCGGCTGGGGCCAACGTCCTGACTTTC. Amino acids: CAISDPVRQGAAGANVLTF.

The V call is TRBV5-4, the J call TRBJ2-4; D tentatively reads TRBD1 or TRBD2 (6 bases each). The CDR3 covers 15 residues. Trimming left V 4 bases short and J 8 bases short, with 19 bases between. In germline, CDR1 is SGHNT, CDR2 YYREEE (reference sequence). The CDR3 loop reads CASSLDGGLVDIQYF. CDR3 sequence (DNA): TGTGCCAGCAGCCTGGATGGGGGGCTCGTGGACATTCAGTACTTC. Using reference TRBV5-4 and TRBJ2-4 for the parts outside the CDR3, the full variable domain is ETGVTQSPTHLIKTRGQQVTLRCSSQSGHNTVSWYQQALGQGPQFIFQYYREEENGRGNFPPRFSGLQFPNYSSELNVNALELDDSALYLCASSLDGGLVDIQYFGAGTRLSVL.

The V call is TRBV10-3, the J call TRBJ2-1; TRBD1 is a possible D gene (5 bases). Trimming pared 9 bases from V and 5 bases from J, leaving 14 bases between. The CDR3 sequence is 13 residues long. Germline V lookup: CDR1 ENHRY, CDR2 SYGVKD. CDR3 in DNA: TGTGCCATGCGACAGAATCCCAACAATGAGCAGTTCTTC. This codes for CAMRQNPNNEQFF.

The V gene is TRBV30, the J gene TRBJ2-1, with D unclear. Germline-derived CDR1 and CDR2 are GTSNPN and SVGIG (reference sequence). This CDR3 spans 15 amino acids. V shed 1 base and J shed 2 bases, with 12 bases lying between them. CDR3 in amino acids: CAWSAWLQTYNEQFF. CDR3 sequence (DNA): TGTGCCTGGAGTGCCTGGCTTCAGACCTACAATGAGCAGTTCTTC.

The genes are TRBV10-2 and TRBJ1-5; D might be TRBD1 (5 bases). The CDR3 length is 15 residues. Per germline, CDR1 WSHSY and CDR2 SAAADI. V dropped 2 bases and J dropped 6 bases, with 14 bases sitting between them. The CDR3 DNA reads TGCGCCAGCAGTGAGCTAGCCAGGGCGGCTCAGCCCCAGCATTTT. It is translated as CASSELARAAQPQHF.

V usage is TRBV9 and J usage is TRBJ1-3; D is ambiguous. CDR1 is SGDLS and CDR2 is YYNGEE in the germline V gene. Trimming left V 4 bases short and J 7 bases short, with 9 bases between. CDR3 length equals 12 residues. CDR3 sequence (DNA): TGTGCCAGCAGCCCCAGTCGGAACACCATATATTTT. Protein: CASSPSRNTIYF.

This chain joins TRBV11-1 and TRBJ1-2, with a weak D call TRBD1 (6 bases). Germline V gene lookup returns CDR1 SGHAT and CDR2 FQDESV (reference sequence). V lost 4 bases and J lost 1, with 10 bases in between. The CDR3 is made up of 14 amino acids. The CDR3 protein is CASSWSQGNYGYTF. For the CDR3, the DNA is TGTGCCAGCAGCTGGTCACAGGGTAACTATGGCTACACCTTC.

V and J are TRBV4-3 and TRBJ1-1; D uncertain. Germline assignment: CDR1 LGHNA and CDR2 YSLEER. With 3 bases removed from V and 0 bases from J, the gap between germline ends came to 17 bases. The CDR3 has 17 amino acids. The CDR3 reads CASSQSAGVGMNTEAFF. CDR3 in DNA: TGCGCCAGCAGCCAGAGCGCGGGAGTGGGCATGAACACTGAAGCTTTCTTT.

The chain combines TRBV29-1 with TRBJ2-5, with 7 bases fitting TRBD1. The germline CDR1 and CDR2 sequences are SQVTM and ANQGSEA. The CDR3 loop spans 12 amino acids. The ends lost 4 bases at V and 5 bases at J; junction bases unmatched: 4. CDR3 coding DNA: TGCAGCGTTGGACAGGGAAGGGAGACCCAGTACTTC. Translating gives CSVGQGRETQYF.

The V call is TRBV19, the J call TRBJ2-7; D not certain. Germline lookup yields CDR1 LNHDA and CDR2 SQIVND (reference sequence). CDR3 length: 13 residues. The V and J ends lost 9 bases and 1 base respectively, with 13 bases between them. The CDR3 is CARRHTDSYEQYF. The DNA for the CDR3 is TGTGCCAGACGACATACTGATTCCTACGAGCAGTACTTC.

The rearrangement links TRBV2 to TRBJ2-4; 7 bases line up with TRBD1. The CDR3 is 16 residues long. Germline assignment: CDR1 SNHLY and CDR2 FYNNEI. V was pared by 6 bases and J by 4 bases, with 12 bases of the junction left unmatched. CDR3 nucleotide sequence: TGTGCCAGCAGGGAATCATACCGGGACAGTAAAAACATTCAGTACTTC. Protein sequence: CASRESYRDSKNIQYF.

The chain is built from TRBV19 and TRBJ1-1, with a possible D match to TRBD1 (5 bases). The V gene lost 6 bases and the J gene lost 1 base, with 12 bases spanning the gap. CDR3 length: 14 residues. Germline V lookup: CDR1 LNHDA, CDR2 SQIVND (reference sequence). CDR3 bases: TGTGCCAGTAGGCGTCAAACAGGGAACACTGAAGCTTTCTTT. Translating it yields CASRRQTGNTEAFF. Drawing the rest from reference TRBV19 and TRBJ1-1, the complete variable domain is DGGITQSPKYLFRKEGQNVTLSCEQNLNHDAMYWYRQDPGQGLRLIYYSQIVNDFQKGDIAEGYSVSREKKESFPLTVTSAQKNPTAFYLCASRRQTGNTEAFFGQGTRLTVV.

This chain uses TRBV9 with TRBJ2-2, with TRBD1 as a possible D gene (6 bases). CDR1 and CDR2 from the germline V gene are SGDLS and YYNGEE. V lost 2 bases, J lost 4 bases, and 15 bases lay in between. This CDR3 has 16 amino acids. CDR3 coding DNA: TGTGCCAGCAGCGTCTACCAGGGGTCGAGCACCGGGGAGCTGTTTTTT. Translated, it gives CASSVYQGSSTGELFF.

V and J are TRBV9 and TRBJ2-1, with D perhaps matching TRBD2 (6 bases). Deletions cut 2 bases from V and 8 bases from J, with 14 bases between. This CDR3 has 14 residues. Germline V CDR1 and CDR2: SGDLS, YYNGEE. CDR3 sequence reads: CASSVGGRDYEQFF. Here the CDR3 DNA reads TGTGCCAGCAGCGTGGGAGGCAGGGACTATGAGCAGTTCTTC.

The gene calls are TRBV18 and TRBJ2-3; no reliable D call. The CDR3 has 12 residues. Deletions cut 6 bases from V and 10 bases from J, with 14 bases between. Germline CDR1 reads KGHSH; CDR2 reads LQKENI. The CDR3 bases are TGTGCCAGCTCGCTTGGCCAGAGTTCGCAGTATTTT. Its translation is CASSLGQSSQYF.

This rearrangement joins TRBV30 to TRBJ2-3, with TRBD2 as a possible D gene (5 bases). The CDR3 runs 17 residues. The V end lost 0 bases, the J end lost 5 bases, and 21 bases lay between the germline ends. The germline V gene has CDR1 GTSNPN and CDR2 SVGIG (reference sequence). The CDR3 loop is CAWSVPRRLKVEDTQYF. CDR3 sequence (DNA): TGTGCCTGGAGTGTACCTCGACGACTAAAAGTTGAAGATACGCAGTATTTT.

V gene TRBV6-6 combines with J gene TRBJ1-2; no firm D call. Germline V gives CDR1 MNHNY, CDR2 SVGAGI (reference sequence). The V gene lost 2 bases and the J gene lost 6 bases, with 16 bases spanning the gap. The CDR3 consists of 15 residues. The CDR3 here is CASSYGSNRVDGYTF. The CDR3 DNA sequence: TGTGCCAGCAGTTACGGGAGTAATAGGGTTGATGGCTACACCTTC.

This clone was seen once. The CDR3 region has the DNA TGTGCCAGCAGCTCGGGGGGGGGCGCGAGCAATCAGCCCCAGCATTTT. This sequence encodes CASSSGGGASNQPQHF. The V call is TRBV7-9, the J call TRBJ1-5, with a possible D match to TRBD1 (6 bases). CDR1 is SEHNR and CDR2 is FQNEAQ in the germline V gene (reference sequence). The CDR3 is 16 amino acids. V gave up 4 bases and J gave up 1 base, with 14 bases separating them.

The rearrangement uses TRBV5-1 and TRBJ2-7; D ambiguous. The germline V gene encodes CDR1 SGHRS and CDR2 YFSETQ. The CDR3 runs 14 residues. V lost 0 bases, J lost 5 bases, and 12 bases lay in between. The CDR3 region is CASSLGSSVNEQYF. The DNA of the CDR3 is TGCGCCAGCAGCTTGGGTTCGAGCGTCAACGAGCAGTACTTC.

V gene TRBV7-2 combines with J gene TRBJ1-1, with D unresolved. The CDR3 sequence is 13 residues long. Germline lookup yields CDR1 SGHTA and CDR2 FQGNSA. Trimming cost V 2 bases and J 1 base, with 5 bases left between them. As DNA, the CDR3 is TGTGCCAGCAGCTTATTTGAGAACACTGAAGCTTTCTTT. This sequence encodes CASSLFENTEAFF.

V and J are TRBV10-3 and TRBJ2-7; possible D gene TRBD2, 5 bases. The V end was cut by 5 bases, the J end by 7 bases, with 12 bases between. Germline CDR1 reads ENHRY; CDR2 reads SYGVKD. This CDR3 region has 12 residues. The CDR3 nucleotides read TGTGCCATCAGTTTGGGCACGGGGGAGCAGTACTTC. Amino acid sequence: CAISLGTGEQYF.

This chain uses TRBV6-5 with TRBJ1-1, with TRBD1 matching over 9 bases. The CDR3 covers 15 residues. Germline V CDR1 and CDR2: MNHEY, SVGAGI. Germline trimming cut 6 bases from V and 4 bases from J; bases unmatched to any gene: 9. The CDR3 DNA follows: TGTGCCAGCAGAGGGGGACAGGGAGGAGGCACTGAAGCTTTCTTT. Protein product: CASRGGQGGGTEAFF.

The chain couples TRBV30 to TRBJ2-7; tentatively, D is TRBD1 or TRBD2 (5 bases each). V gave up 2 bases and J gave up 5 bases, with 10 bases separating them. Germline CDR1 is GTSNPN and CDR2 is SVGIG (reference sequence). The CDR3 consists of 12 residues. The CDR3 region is CAWSPLGDEQYF. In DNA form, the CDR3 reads TGTGCCTGGAGTCCCTTGGGGGACGAGCAGTACTTC.

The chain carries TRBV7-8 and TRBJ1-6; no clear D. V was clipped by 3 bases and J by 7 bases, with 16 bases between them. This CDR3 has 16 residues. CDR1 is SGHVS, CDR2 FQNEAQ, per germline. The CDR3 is CASSFGEFGSNSPLHF. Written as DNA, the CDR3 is TGTGCCAGCAGCTTTGGGGAATTCGGGTCAAATTCACCCCTCCACTTT.